This T cell receptor (beta chain) was documented in a study of blood T cell repertoires in COVID-19. For the study at large: T cells, B-cell-depleted T cells, or PBMCs provided the cDNA or gDNA that served as material.

Repertoires were generated with immunoSEQ multiplex PCR, while TCRdb's copy carries only in-frame clones and drops some. In the table there are over 150,000 clones, around three quarters of which are singletons. Study members were between about 18 and 95 years old and lived in about two dozen US regions. Donors were grouped by their self-reported clinical history. The ends lost 5 bases at V and 5 bases at J; junction bases unmatched: 11. In germline, CDR1 is SGHAT, CDR2 FQNNGV. CDR3 length: 16 amino acids. The specimen was PBMCs or T cells enriched from blood (not recorded which). This chain uses TRBV11-2 with TRBJ1-1; 10 bases are shared with TRBD1. This receptor was taken from a woman in her 70s in a cohort exposed to, infected with or recovered from COVID-19 (not recorded which). The CDR3 reads CASSHPPGQGRTEAFF. The CDR3 region has the DNA TGTGCCAGCAGCCATCCCCCGGGACAGGGGAGAACTGAAGCTTTCTTT.